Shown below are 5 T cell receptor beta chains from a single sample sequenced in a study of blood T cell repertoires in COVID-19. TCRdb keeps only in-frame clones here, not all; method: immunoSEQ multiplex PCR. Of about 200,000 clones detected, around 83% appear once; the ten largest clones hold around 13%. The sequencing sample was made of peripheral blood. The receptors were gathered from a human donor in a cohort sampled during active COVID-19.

The CDR3: CASSRREGYNEQFF. The CDR3 DNA follows: TGTGCCAGTAGTAGGCGGGAGGGCTACAATGAGCAGTTCTTC. The V and J genes are TRBV19 and TRBJ2-1, with 9 nucleotides matching TRBD2. Germline loops: CDR1 LNHDA, CDR2 SQIVND (reference sequence). With 4 bases clipped from V and 3 bases from J, the junction kept 1 base outside the gene matches. The length of the CDR3 is 14 residues.

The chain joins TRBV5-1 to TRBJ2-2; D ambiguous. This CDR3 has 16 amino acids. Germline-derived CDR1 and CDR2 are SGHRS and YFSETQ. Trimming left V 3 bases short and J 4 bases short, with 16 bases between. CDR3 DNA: TGCGCCAGCAGCTCAGGTGGCCTGTCGGCCACCGGGGAGCTGTTTTTT. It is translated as CASSSGGLSATGELFF.

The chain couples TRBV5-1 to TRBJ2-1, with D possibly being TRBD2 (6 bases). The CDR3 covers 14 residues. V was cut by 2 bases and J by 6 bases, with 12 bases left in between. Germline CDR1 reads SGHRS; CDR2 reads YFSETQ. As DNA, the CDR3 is TGCGCCAGCAGCTTCCTAGCGACAGTCAATGAGCAGTTCTTC. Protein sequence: CASSFLATVNEQFF.

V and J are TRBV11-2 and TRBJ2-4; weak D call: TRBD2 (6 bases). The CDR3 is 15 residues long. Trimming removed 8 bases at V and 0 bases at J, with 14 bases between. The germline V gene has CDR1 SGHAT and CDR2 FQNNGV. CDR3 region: CASRPRTIAKNIQYF. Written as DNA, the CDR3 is TGTGCCAGCCGCCCCAGGACTATAGCCAAAAACATTCAGTACTTC.

DNA of the CDR3: TGTGCCAGCAGCCGCGGGGGCACAGATACGCAGTATTTT. This sequence encodes CASSRGGTDTQYF. This sequence joins TRBV4-2 and TRBJ2-3; TRBD2 might be the D (6 bases). CDR3 length: 13 residues. Germline V gene lookup returns CDR1 LGHNA and CDR2 YNFKEQ. Trimming stripped 4 bases from V and 1 base from J, with 6 bases between.